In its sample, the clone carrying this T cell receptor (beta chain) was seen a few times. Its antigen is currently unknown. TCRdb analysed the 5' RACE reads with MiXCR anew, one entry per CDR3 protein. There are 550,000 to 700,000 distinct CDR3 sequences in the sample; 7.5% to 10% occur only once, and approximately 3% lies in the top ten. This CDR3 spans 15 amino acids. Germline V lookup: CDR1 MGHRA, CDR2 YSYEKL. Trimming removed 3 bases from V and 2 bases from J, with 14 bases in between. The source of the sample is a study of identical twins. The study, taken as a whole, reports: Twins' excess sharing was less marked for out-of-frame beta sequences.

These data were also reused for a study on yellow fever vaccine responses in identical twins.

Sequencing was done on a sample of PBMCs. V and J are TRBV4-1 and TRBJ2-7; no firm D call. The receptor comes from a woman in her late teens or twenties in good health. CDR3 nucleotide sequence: TGCGCCAGCAGCCAGGGTGACACGCTTACCTACGAGCAGTACTTC. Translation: CASSQGDTLTYEQYF.